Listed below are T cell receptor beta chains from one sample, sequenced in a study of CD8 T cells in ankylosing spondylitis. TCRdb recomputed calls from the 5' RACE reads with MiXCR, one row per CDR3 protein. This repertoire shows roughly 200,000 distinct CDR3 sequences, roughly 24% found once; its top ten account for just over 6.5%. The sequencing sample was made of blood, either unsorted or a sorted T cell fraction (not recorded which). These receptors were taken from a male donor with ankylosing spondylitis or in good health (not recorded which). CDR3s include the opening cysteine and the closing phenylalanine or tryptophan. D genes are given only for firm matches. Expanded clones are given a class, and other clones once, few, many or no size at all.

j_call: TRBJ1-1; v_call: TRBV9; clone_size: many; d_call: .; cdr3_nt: TGTGCCAGCAGCGTTAACATGAACACTGAAGCTTTCTTT; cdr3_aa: CASSVNMNTEAFF
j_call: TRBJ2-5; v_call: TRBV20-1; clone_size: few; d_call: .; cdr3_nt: TGCAGTGCTAGAGATGGGAACAGGGGGGGAGAGACCCAGTACTTC; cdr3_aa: CSARDGNRGGETQYF
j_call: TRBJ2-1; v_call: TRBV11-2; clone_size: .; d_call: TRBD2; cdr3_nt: TGTGCCAGCAGCGAACTAGCGGGAGTACTGACCTACAATGAGCAGTTCTTC; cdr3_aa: CASSELAGVLTYNEQFF
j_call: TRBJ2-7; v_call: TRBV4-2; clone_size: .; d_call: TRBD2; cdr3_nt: TGTGCCAGCAGCCAACGTAGCGGGATACGGTACGAGCAGTACTTC; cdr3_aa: CASSQRSGIRYEQYF
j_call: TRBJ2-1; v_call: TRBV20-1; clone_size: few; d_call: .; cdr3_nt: TGCAGTGCCGACTACTCCTACAATGAGCAGTTCTTC; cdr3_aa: CSADYSYNEQFF
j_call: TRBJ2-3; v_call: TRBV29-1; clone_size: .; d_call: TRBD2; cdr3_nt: TGCAGCGTTCGCAGCGGGATAACTAGCACAGATACGCAGTATTTT; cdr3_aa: CSVRSGITSTDTQYF
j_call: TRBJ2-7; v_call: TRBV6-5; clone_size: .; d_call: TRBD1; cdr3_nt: TGTGCCAGCAGTTACTTAGGGACAGGAGTCTCCTACGAGCAGTACTTC; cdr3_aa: CASSYLGTGVSYEQYF
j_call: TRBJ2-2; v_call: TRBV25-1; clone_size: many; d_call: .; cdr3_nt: TGTGCCAGCAGTGATTTCGGAGGTGCCGGGGAGCTGTTTTTT; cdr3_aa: CASSDFGGAGELFF
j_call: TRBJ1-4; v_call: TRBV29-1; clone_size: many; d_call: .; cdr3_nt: TGCAGCGTGACTGTCCCCCGGGGAGGGGCGGCTGAAAAACTGTTTTTT; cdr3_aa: CSVTVPRGGAAEKLFF
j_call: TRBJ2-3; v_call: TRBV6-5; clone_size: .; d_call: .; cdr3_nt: TGTGCCAGCAGTTACTCTGATGGAGGGGGCACAGATACGCAGTATTTT; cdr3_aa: CASSYSDGGGTDTQYF
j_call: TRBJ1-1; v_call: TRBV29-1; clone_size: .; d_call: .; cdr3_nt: TGCAGCGCGCGGGGTTCTGAAGCTTTCTTT; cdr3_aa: CSARGSEAFF
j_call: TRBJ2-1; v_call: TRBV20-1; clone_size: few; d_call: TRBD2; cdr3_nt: TGCAGTGCTAGCCCGACTAGCGGGAGTGGGAGTGAGCAGTTCTTC; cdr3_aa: CSASPTSGSGSEQFF
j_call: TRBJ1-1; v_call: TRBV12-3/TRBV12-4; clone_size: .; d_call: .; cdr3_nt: TGTGCCAGCAGCCGAAAAGGACTGGGGGAAGCTTTCTTT; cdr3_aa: CASSRKGLGEAFF
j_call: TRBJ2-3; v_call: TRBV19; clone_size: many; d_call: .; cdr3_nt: TGTGCCAGTAGTCTGTCCCCCCGCACAGATACGCAGTATTTT; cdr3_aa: CASSLSPRTDTQYF
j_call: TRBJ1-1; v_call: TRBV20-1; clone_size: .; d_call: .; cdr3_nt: TGCAGTGCTCCGAGGGAGACTGAAGCTTTCTTT; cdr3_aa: CSAPRETEAFF
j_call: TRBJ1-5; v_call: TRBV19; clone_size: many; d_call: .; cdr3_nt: TGTGCCAGTAGTATCGGTTGGGATCAGCCCCAGCATTTT; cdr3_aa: CASSIGWDQPQHF
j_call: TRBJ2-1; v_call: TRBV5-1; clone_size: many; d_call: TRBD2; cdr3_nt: TGCGCCAGCAGCTTGAGGCTAGCGGGAGGGAGTAATGAGCAGTTCTTC; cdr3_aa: CASSLRLAGGSNEQFF
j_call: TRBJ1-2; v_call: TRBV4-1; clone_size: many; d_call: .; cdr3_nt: TGCGCCAGCAGCCAAAGATGGCCCAGGGAAGAAGCTAACTATGGCTACACCTTC; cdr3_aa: CASSQRWPREEANYGYTF
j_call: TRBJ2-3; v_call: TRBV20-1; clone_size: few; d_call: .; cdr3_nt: TGCAGTGCTCCACAGGGTCCAGATACGCAGTATTTT; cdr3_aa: CSAPQGPDTQYF
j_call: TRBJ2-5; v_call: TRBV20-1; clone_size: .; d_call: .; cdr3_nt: TGCAGTGCTAGAGATTTTCGGGACTTGACCCAAGAGACCCAGTACTTC; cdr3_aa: CSARDFRDLTQETQYF
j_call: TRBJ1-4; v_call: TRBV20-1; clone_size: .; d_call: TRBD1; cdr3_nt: TGCAGTGCGGGGACAGGGGCAACCGATGAAAAACTGTTTTTT; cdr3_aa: CSAGTGATDEKLFF
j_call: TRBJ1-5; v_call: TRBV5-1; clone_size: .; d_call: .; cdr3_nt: TGCGCCAGCAGCCCGGACGGACAGCACAATCAGCCCCAGCATTTT; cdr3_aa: CASSPDGQHNQPQHF
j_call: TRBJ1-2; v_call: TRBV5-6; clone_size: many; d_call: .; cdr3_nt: TGTGCCAGCAGCCGTTCGAGGCGAGGCTATGGCTACACCTTC; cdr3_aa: CASSRSRRGYGYTF
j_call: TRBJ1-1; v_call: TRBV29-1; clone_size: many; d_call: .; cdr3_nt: TGCAGCGTTGGGACAGACACTGAAGCTTTCTTT; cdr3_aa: CSVGTDTEAFF
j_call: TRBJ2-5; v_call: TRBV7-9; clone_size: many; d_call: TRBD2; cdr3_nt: TGTGCCAGCAGAAAAAAAGGAGAATCCGGGACTAGCGGGATGGTAGGACAAGAGACCCAGTACTTC; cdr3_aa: CASRKKGESGTSGMVGQETQYF
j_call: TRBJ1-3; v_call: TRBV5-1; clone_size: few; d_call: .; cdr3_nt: TGCGCCAGCAGCTTGGCGGCGGCTACTCTCGGAAACACCATATATTTT; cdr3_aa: CASSLAAATLGNTIYF
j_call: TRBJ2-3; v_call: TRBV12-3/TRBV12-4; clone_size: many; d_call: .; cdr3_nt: TGTGCCAGCAGTTTGAACAGGGTTGCAGATACGCAGTATTTT; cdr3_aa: CASSLNRVADTQYF
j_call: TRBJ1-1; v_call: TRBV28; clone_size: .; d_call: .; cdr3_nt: TGTGCCAGCTTTACATGGAACACTGAAGCTTTCTTT; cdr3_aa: CASFTWNTEAFF
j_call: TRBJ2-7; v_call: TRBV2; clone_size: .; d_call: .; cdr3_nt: TGTGCCAGCTTACAGGATCAGGGTCTCTACGAGCAGTACTTC; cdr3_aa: CASLQDQGLYEQYF
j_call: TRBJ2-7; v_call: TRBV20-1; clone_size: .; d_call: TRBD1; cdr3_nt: TGCAGTGCCCTAGGGACAGGATACTACGAGCAGTACTTC; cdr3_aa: CSALGTGYYEQYF
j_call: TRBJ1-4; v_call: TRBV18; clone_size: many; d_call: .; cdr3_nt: TGTGCCAGCTCACCCGACTCCGAAAAACTGTTTTTT; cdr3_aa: CASSPDSEKLFF